This record concerns one TCR beta chain sequence. Measured with immunoSEQ multiplex PCR; TCRdb has only the in-frame clones, and not every one. The sample holds around 77,000 clones, 80% to 90% seen once. Germline-derived CDR1 and CDR2 are MNHEY and SVGEGT. V shed 2 bases, J shed 5 bases, and the junction held 7 bases outside the gene matches. This CDR3 is 17 amino acids long. These data belong to a study of T cell responses to AZD1222 COVID-19 vaccine. Study background: Some second doses came at about 4 weeks and others at about 12 weeks; these were pooled.

The material sequenced was peripheral blood, taken on day 0 of AZD1222 vaccination. The chain employs TRBV6-2 or TRBV6-3 and TRBJ2-2; TRBD2 matches 11 bases. The TCR was taken from an adult in good health. The CDR3 DNA reads as TGTGCCAGCAGTTACCCTACTAGCGGGAGTTGGACCGGGGAGCTGTTTTTT. Amino acid sequence: CASSYPTSGSWTGELFF.